The present T cell receptor (beta chain) was sequenced within a study of T cells in Graves' hyperthyroidism and ophthalmopathy. The germline CDR1 and CDR2 sequences are MNHEY and SVGEGT. V lost 6 bases, J lost 4 bases, and 6 bases stayed unmatched. The length of the CDR3 is 14 residues. For ophthalmopathy patients, the Clinical Activity Score was at least 3 and the NOSPECS grade at least 4; duration was under 3 months. This clonotype has only one observation. Its antigen remains unknown. Overall study results and limits: The authors' 13 V-J model separated ophthalmopathy from stable hyperthyroidism. Among thyroid clonotypes expanded above 0.001, most also appeared in blood.

The CDR3 regions of TCR beta were amplified from RNA transcripts. During a first-round RT-PCR of the TCR CDR3, the HTBI primer set was used. MiXCR, applied by TCRdb to the multiplex PCR reads, yields one record per CDR3 protein. The sample lists 350,000 or so distinct CDR3 sequences, about a sixth occurring once. Sequencing used blood. This sequence was found in a woman in her 40s with Graves' ophthalmopathy. The chain employs TRBV6-2 or TRBV6-3 and TRBJ2-7; 10 bases agree with TRBD2. In DNA, the CDR3 is TGTGCCAGCAGACCAGCGGGAGGGCCTTACGAGCAGTACTTC. It is translated as CASRPAGGPYEQYF.